This TCR beta chain was captured by sequencing in a study of CD8+CD57+ T cells in acquired aplastic anemia. Overall study: DNA per sorted CD4+ or CD8+ sample ranged roughly 0.18 to 30 ug, averaging approximately 3.1 ug. Study outcomes and limitations: Patients and controls had in common twenty-nine CD8+ CDR3 sequences. CD8+ Simpson's diversity in patients was not significantly different from that in controls.

CD8+CD57+ cell expansion, shown by flow cytometry, had occurred in the patients selected for sequencing. Blood came from patients not yet given any therapy. Profiling that covered TCR beta VDJ and CDR3 relied on genomic DNA as its template. MiXCR, applied by TCRdb to the reads, yields one record per CDR3 protein. Here the sample spans approximately 470,000 distinct CDR3 sequences, around 30% being singletons. Germline V gene data show CDR1 as MNHNS and CDR2 as SASEGT. This CDR3 has 11 residues. With V trimmed by 8 bases and J by 4 bases, 2 bases remained unmatched. This clonotype was seen many times. What it binds is unknown.

The source of this sequence is a human donor with aplastic anemia. J is TRBJ2-7 and V is TRBV6-1, with 7 bases lining up with TRBD1. The specimen was sorted CD4+, CD8+, or CD8+CD57+ T cells (not recorded which) from PBMCs. CDR3 loop: CASAGGYEQYF. In nucleotides, the CDR3 is TGTGCCAGCGCAGGGGGTTACGAGCAGTACTTC.